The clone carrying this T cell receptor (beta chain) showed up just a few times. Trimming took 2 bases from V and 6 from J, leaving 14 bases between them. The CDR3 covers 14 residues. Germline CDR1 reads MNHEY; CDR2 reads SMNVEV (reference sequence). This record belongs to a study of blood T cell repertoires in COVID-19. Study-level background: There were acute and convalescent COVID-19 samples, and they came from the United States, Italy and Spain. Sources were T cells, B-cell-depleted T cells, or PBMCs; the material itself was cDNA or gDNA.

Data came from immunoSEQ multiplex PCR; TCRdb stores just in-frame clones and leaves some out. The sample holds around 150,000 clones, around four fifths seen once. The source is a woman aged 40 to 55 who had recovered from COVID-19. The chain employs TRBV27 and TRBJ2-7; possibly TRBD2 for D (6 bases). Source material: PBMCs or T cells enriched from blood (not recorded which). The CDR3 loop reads CASSLGGSGTEQYF. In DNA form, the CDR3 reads TGTGCCAGCAGTTTAGGGGGGTCAGGGACCGAGCAGTACTTC.